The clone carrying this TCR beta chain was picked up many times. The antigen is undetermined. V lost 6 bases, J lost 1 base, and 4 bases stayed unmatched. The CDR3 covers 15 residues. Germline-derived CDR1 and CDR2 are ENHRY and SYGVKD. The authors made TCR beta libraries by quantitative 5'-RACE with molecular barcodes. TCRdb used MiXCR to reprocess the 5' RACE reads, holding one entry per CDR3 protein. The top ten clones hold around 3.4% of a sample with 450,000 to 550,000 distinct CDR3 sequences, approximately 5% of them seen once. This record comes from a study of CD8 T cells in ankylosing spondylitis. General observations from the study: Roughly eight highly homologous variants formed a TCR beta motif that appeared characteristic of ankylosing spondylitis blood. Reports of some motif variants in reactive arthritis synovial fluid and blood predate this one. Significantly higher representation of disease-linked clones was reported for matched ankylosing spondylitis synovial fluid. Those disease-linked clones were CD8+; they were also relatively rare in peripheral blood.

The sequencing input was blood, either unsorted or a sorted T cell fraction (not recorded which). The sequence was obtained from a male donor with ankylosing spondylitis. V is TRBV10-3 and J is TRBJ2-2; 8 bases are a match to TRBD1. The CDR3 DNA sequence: TGTGCCATCAGGGGACAGGCCCAGAACACCGGGGAGCTGTTTTTT. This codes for CAIRGQAQNTGELFF.